Shown below are 9 T cell receptor beta chains from a single sample sequenced in a study of CD8 T cells in Susac syndrome. An amount of RNA that ranged from roughly 0.5 to 1 ug was reverse transcribed with random hexamers. TCRdb reanalysed the immunoSEQ multiplex PCR reads using MiXCR and keeps one entry per CDR3 protein. The data contain 150,000 to 200,000 distinct CDR3 sequences, about 94% of them seen just once; the ten biggest clones take up about 0.088%. Sequences were obtained from CD4+ T cells from PBMCs. These receptors originate from a human donor with multiple sclerosis.

The chain combines TRBV3-1 with TRBJ1-2, with a possible D match to TRBD1 (6 bases). The ends were cut back, 0 bases at V and 7 bases at J, with 18 bases in the middle. The CDR3 is 16 amino acids. Germline V gene sequence: CDR1 LGHDT, CDR2 YNNKEL (reference sequence). CDR3 sequence reads: CASSQETGRGALGYTF. The CDR3 DNA follows: TGTGCCAGCAGCCAAGAGACGGGACGGGGGGCGCTTGGCTACACCTTC.

The chain couples TRBV12-3 or TRBV12-4 to TRBJ1-2; D uncertain. The CDR3 is 13 residues long. Trimming took off 3 bases at V and 3 bases at J, with 8 bases between the two ends. CDR3 coding DNA: TGTGCCAGCAGTTTGAGGGTAGACTATGGCTACACCTTC. Its protein product is CASSLRVDYGYTF.

The chain joins TRBV29-1 to TRBJ2-3; D is unclear. This CDR3 comprises 12 residues. V was pared by 1 base and J by 2 bases, with 4 bases between. The germline gives CDR1 SQVTM, CDR2 ANQGSEA. CDR3 coding DNA: TGCAGCGTTGAAGCAGCCACAGATACGCAGTATTTT. As protein: CSVEAATDTQYF.

This clonotype occurred once. The CDR3 region is CASSFRRARSLMNTEAFF. In DNA, the CDR3 is TGCGCCAGCAGCTTTCGGAGGGCGCGGAGTTTAATGAACACTGAAGCTTTCTTT. The chain combines TRBV5-1 with TRBJ1-1, with D hard to call. CDR1 and CDR2 (germline): SGHRS, YFSETQ. Trimming took 2 bases from V and 0 from J, leaving 20 bases between them. CDR3 size: 18 residues.

The rearrangement links TRBV18 to TRBJ2-2; TRBD2 aligns across 9 bases. The CDR3 totals 17 residues. Losses at the gene ends were 8 bases for V and 1 base for J; bases not matched to a gene: 11. The germline CDR1 and CDR2 sequences are KGHSH and LQKENI. CDR3 residues: CASPWSSGMENTGELFF. The CDR3 DNA reads as TGTGCCAGCCCATGGTCTAGCGGGATGGAGAACACCGGGGAGCTGTTTTTT.

The chain joins TRBV27 to TRBJ2-7; D is uncertain. CDR3 length: 12 amino acids. Trimming cost V 4 bases and J 9 bases, with 13 bases left between them. Germline values: CDR1 MNHEY, CDR2 SMNVEV (reference sequence). CDR3 coding DNA: TGTGCCAGCAGTTCCCCGACCAGTTTGCAGTACTTC. Protein sequence: CASSSPTSLQYF.

The chain links TRBV10-2 to TRBJ2-1; 9 bases fit TRBD1. This CDR3 has 13 residues. CDR1 WSHSY and CDR2 SAAADI come from the germline V gene. V was clipped by 7 bases and J by 14 bases; unmatched bases: 12. The CDR3 here is CASNMDRGIEKFF. The CDR3, as DNA: TGCGCCAGCAATATGGACAGGGGTATTGAAAAGTTCTTC.

V gene TRBV24-1 combines with J gene TRBJ2-6; D may match TRBD1 or TRBD2 (5 bases each). Germline values: CDR1 KGHDR, CDR2 SFDVKD. V dropped 2 bases and J dropped 2 bases, with 12 bases sitting between them. CDR3 length: 17 residues. The CDR3 reads CATSDSPGGTGANVLTF. In DNA, the CDR3 is TGTGCCACCAGTGATTCCCCTGGGGGAACTGGGGCCAACGTCCTGACTTTC.

The chain has TRBV5-1 and TRBJ2-2; D is uncertain. V was shortened by 2 bases and J by 1 base, with 9 bases between the two germline ends. This CDR3 is 15 amino acids long. CDR1 SGHRS and CDR2 YFSETQ come from the germline V gene. The CDR3 region is CASSLWVENTGELFF. In DNA, the CDR3 is TGCGCCAGCAGCTTATGGGTAGAGAACACCGGGGAGCTGTTTTTT. Full variable domain (remainder filled in from reference TRBV5-1 and TRBJ2-2): KAGVTQTPRYLIKTRGQQVTLSCSPISGHRSVSWYQQTPGQGLQFLFEYFSETQRNKGNFPGRFSGRQFSNSRSEMNVSTLELGDSALYLCASSLWVENTGELFFGEGSRLTVL.